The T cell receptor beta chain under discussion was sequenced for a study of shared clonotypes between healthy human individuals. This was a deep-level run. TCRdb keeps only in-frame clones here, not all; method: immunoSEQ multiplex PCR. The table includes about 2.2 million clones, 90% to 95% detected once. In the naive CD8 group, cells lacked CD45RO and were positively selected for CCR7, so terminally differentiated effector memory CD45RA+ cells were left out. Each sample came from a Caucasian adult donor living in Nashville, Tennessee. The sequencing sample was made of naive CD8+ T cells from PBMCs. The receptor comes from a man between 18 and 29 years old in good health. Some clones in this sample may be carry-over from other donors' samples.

CDR3 region: CASTIGGQPQHF. The CDR3 bases are TGTGCCAGTACCATCGGGGGGCAGCCCCAGCATTTT. The gene calls are TRBV19 and TRBJ1-5; TRBD1 is a possible D gene (5 bases). Trimming removed 7 bases at V and 7 bases at J, with 11 bases between. The germline CDR1 and CDR2 sequences are LNHDA and SQIVND (reference sequence). This CDR3 contains 12 residues.